The 6 T cell receptor beta chains in this list originate from one sample, sequenced in a study of T cell responses to AZD1222 COVID-19 vaccine. Sequenced by immunoSEQ multiplex PCR; TCRdb stores in-frame clones only, minus some. The table shows about 120,000 clones, with roughly 84% occurring only once. The sample consisted of peripheral blood, taken on day 0 of AZD1222 vaccination. Source of these receptors: an adult in good health.

This clone occurred a few times. V gene TRBV19 combines with J gene TRBJ1-2; the D gene is possibly TRBD1 (5 bases). The CDR3 contains 15 residues. Germline lookup yields CDR1 LNHDA and CDR2 SQIVND (reference sequence). Between the trimmed V and J ends, which lost 5 bases and 6 bases, there was a span of 19 bases. The DNA for the CDR3 is TGTGCCAGTAGTGGAAGGGGTTGGGGTGACGATGGCTACACCTTC. Protein sequence: CASSGRGWGDDGYTF.

This chain connects TRBV6-5 to TRBJ1-6; possible D gene TRBD1, 5 bases. Germline CDR1 reads MNHEY; CDR2 reads SVGAGI. V was pared by 5 bases and J by 7 bases, with 15 bases between. The CDR3 totals 15 residues. CDR3 nucleotide sequence: TGTGCCAGCAGTAAGAAGGGGCATGGGAATTCACCCCTCCACTTT. Translated, it gives CASSKKGHGNSPLHF.

This chain joins TRBV19 and TRBJ1-5; no clear D. Germline values: CDR1 LNHDA, CDR2 SQIVND (reference sequence). V lost 3 bases, J lost 5 bases, and 8 bases lay in between. CDR3 length: 13 residues. This chain's CDR3 is CASSISVYQPQHF. Written as DNA, the CDR3 is TGTGCCAGTAGTATCTCAGTCTATCAGCCCCAGCATTTT. Looking up the rest from reference TRBV19 and TRBJ1-5 gives the full variable domain: DGGITQSPKYLFRKEGQNVTLSCEQNLNHDAMYWYRQDPGQGLRLIYYSQIVNDFQKGDIAEGYSVSREKKESFPLTVTSAQKNPTAFYLCASSISVYQPQHFGDGTRLSIL.

The gene calls are TRBV10-3 and TRBJ2-2, with 8 bases that match TRBD1. The CDR3 runs 14 residues. With V trimmed by 10 bases and J by 2 bases, 6 bases remained unmatched. Germline CDR1 reads ENHRY; CDR2 reads SYGVKD. The CDR3 DNA reads as TGTGCCACCTTTACAGGGGGTAACACCGGGGAGCTGTTTTTT. Its translation: CATFTGGNTGELFF.

The V and J genes are TRBV6-5 and TRBJ1-1; 8 nucleotides line up with TRBD1. Trimming removed 0 bases from V and 1 base from J; junction bases left unmatched: 4. This CDR3 comprises 16 residues. CDR1 is MNHEY, CDR2 SVGAGI, per germline. CDR3 protein: CASSYSWTGTNTEAFF. In DNA, the CDR3 is TGTGCCAGCAGTTACTCCTGGACAGGGACGAACACTGAAGCTTTCTTT.

The J gene is TRBJ1-4, the V gene TRBV5-1, with D unclear. The V end was cut by 4 bases, the J end by 0 bases, with 10 bases between. CDR3 length equals 15 residues. Germline V gene lookup returns CDR1 SGHRS and CDR2 YFSETQ. CDR3 residues: CASSQNIATNEKLFF. The CDR3 nucleotides are TGCGCCAGCAGCCAAAACATTGCAACTAATGAAAAACTGTTTTTT.